The 26 T cell receptor beta chains below come from one sample, sequenced in a study of blood T cell repertoires in COVID-19. Libraries were prepared by immunoSEQ multiplex PCR; TCRdb keeps only in-frame clonotypes and omits some of them. Here the sample spans 160,000 or so clones, about 80% being singletons. The material sequenced was peripheral blood. These receptor sequences come from a man aged 65 to 79 who had recovered from COVID-19.

CDR3 loop: CASSSPTSGRWHEQFF. CDR3 nucleotide sequence: TGTGCCAGCAGTTCCCCGACTAGCGGGAGGTGGCATGAGCAGTTCTTC. The chain couples TRBV27 to TRBJ2-1; 13 bases align to TRBD2. The CDR3 totals 16 residues. V dropped 4 bases and J dropped 8; count of bases not matched to a gene: 8. CDR1 is MNHEY and CDR2 is SMNVEV in the germline V gene (reference sequence).

The V call is TRBV6-2 or TRBV6-3, the J call TRBJ2-7; 9 bases fit TRBD2. The CDR3 covers 15 residues. V dropped 1 base and J dropped 3; count of bases not matched to a gene: 4. CDR1 and CDR2 (germline): MNHEY, SVGEGT. CDR3 loop: CASSYLLAGNYEQYF. CDR3 DNA: TGTGCCAGCAGTTACTTACTAGCGGGTAACTACGAGCAGTACTTC.

The rearrangement links TRBV13 to TRBJ2-1, with 9 bases lining up with TRBD2. The CDR3 is 15 amino acids. Germline lookup yields CDR1 PRHDT and CDR2 FYEKMQ (reference sequence). V dropped 0 bases and J dropped 4; count of bases not matched to a gene: 1. The CDR3 loop is CASSLGLAGYNEQFF. The DNA for the CDR3 is TGTGCCAGCAGCTTAGGGCTAGCGGGGTACAATGAGCAGTTCTTC.

The chain joins TRBV11-3 to TRBJ2-1, with 10 bases that match TRBD1. Unmatched junction bases numbered 8, after V lost 5 bases and J lost 7 bases. This CDR3 contains 15 residues. Per the germline V gene, CDR1 is SGHNT and CDR2 is YENEEA. CDR3 in amino acids: CASSLDRGRGNEQFF. The CDR3 DNA reads as TGTGCCAGCAGCCTTGACAGGGGGCGGGGGAATGAGCAGTTCTTC.

In the case of this clone: The germline gene is not matched at one end of the junction; a read error may be the cause. Other DNA sequences in this specimen translate into the identical CDR3. The genes are TRBV6-5 and TRBJ2-2, with TRBD1 matching 8 bases. Germline V gene lookup returns CDR1 MNHEY and CDR2 SVGAGI. The CDR3 is 14 amino acids. CDR3 in amino acids: CASRRDRNTGELFF. The CDR3 DNA is TGTGCCAGCAGGCGGGACAGGAACACCGGGGAACTGTTTTTT.

V is TRBV5-6 and J is TRBJ2-3; tentative D call: TRBD2 (5 bases). CDR1 SGHDT and CDR2 YYEEEE come from the germline V gene. CDR3 size: 14 residues. Trimming shortened V by 0 bases and J by 0 bases, and 5 bases separated the two germline ends. The DNA of the CDR3 is TGTGCCAGCAGCTTGGCGGGGAGCACAGATACGCAGTATTTT. It specifies CASSLAGSTDTQYF.

V is TRBV28 and J is TRBJ2-7, with 10 nucleotides matching TRBD2. V lost 8 bases to trimming and J lost 0 bases; unmatched junction nucleotides: 7. Germline CDR1 is MDHEN and CDR2 is SYDVKM. The CDR3 totals 15 residues. Here the CDR3 DNA reads TGTGCCAGCCTCGAGGGACTAGCGATCTCCTACGAGCAGTACTTC. This gives the protein CASLEGLAISYEQYF.

This sequence joins TRBV30 and TRBJ1-1; D not resolved. V was trimmed by 1 base and J by 8 bases, leaving 11 bases between them. CDR3 size: 12 residues. The germline V gene has CDR1 GTSNPN and CDR2 SVGIG (reference sequence). The CDR3 sequence is CAWSGGVSEAFF. CDR3 DNA sequence: TGTGCCTGGAGTGGGGGAGTATCAGAAGCTTTCTTT.

This chain joins TRBV27 and TRBJ2-6; tentatively, D is TRBD2 (6 bases). The germline V gene has CDR1 MNHEY and CDR2 SMNVEV (reference sequence). The CDR3 sequence is 15 residues long. Trimming removed 6 bases from V and 4 bases from J, with 13 bases in between. CDR3 loop: CASRLGGTGANVLTF. The CDR3 bases are TGTGCCAGCAGATTGGGGGGAACCGGGGCCAACGTCCTGACTTTC.

The chain carries TRBV3-1 (or the pseudogene TRBV3-2) and TRBJ2-1; D uncertain. Trimming left V 1 base short and J 8 bases short, with 6 bases between. CDR1 is LGHDT and CDR2 is YNNKEL in the germline V gene (reference sequence). This CDR3 has 12 residues. The CDR3 loop is CASSQATYEQFF. The CDR3 nucleotides are TGTGCCAGCAGCCAAGCGACTTATGAGCAGTTCTTC.

The chain is built from TRBV2 and TRBJ2-4, with D unclear. Trimming stripped 1 base from V and 0 bases from J, with 10 bases between. The CDR3 totals 16 residues. Germline lookup yields CDR1 SNHLY and CDR2 FYNNEI. The CDR3 DNA reads as TGTGCCAGCAGTGAAGATGGAGACCTAGCCAAAAACATTCAGTACTTC. This gives the protein CASSEDGDLAKNIQYF.

This sequence joins TRBV5-4 and TRBJ2-1; TRBD1 matches 8 bases. CDR3 length: 14 amino acids. Germline V gene data show CDR1 as SGHNT and CDR2 as YYREEE (reference sequence). Trimming took 2 bases from V and 6 from J; bases not matched to a gene: 4. The CDR3 DNA reads as TGTGCCAGCAGCTTACAGGGGGTCCTCAATGAGCAGTTCTTC. Protein: CASSLQGVLNEQFF.

The CDR3 bases are TGCGCCAGCACCCCGGGGGACAGATTAACCGGGGAGCTGTTTTTT. It is translated as CASTPGDRLTGELFF. The chain carries TRBV5-1 and TRBJ2-2; TRBD1 is a possible D gene (7 bases). Trimming removed 6 bases at V and 5 bases at J, with 17 bases between. CDR3 length equals 15 residues. Germline-derived CDR1 and CDR2 are SGHRS and YFSETQ. Complete variable domain (other parts from reference TRBV5-1 and TRBJ2-2): KAGVTQTPRYLIKTRGQQVTLSCSPISGHRSVSWYQQTPGQGLQFLFEYFSETQRNKGNFPGRFSGRQFSNSRSEMNVSTLELGDSALYLCASTPGDRLTGELFFGEGSRLTVL.

The chain joins TRBV7-2 to TRBJ2-5; perhaps TRBD2 as D (5 bases). Trimming removed 0 bases at V and 5 bases at J, with 13 bases between. Germline loops: CDR1 SGHTA, CDR2 FQGNSA. There are 15 residues in the CDR3. In DNA, the CDR3 is TGTGCCAGCAGCTTAGCGCTTGGGGAGTGGGAGACCCAGTACTTC. Its translation is CASSLALGEWETQYF.

J is TRBJ2-7 and V is TRBV3-1 (or the pseudogene TRBV3-2); 7 bases fit TRBD2. The V gene end was trimmed by 3 bases and the J gene end by 0 bases; junction bases not matched to a gene: 8. The CDR3 extends over 16 amino acids. Germline V gene lookup returns CDR1 LGHDT and CDR2 YNNKEL (reference sequence). CDR3 sequence (DNA): TGTGCCAGCAGCCAGGGCTCCCTAGCGGACTCCTACGAGCAGTACTTC. Translation: CASSQGSLADSYEQYF.

The chain joins TRBV7-8 to TRBJ2-7, with D perhaps TRBD2 (6 bases). The CDR3 is made up of 16 amino acids. Germline V CDR1 and CDR2: SGHVS, FQNEAQ. The germline V and J ends were trimmed by 5 bases and 0 bases, with 17 bases remaining between them. CDR3 nucleotide sequence: TGTGCCAGCAGCCCATTTGTTGGGGGGAGCTCCTACGAGCAGTACTTC. It yields the protein CASSPFVGGSSYEQYF.

The CDR3 bases are TGTGCCAGCAGCCATGCCAGTGAGGGCCCCTACGAGCAGTACTTC. Its protein is CASSHASEGPYEQYF. The chain combines TRBV3-1 (or the pseudogene TRBV3-2) with TRBJ2-7, with a tentative D call TRBD2 (5 bases). The CDR3 loop spans 15 amino acids. V lost 3 bases and J lost 2, with 14 bases in between. CDR1 and CDR2 from the germline V gene are LGHDT and YNNKEL (reference sequence).

As concerns this clone: Other nucleotide sequences in the sample specify the same CDR3. V usage is TRBV18 and J usage is TRBJ1-1; tentatively, D is TRBD1 (5 bases). Trimming stripped 3 bases from V and 1 base from J, with 6 bases between. This CDR3 contains 13 residues. Germline CDR1 and CDR2: KGHSH and LQKENI. CDR3 nucleotide sequence: TGTGCCAGCTCACCTGGACAGAACACTGAAGCTTTCTTT. Its protein product is CASSPGQNTEAFF.

The chain recombines TRBV25-1 with TRBJ2-1; 10 nucleotides match TRBD2. CDR1 is MGHDK and CDR2 is SYGVNS in the germline V gene. The ends lost 5 bases at V and 2 bases at J; junction bases unmatched: 9. The length of the CDR3 is 17 residues. For the CDR3, the DNA is TGTGCCAGCAGTCCCAGGACTAGCGGAGCCACCTACAATGAGCAGTTCTTC. As protein: CASSPRTSGATYNEQFF.

The chain recombines TRBV18 with TRBJ2-1; 10 bases line up with TRBD2. Per the germline V gene, CDR1 is KGHSH and CDR2 is LQKENI. The CDR3 loop spans 14 amino acids. V gave up 7 bases and J gave up 8 bases; unmatched junction bases: 8. CDR3 loop: CASLPGLARHEQFF. The CDR3 coding sequence is TGTGCCAGCTTGCCGGGACTAGCGCGCCATGAGCAGTTCTTC.

The rearrangement links TRBV6-6 to TRBJ2-5; 7 bases line up with TRBD1. V lost 6 bases, J lost 5 bases, and 6 bases stayed unmatched. The CDR3 sequence is 13 residues long. The germline V gene encodes CDR1 MNHNY and CDR2 SVGAGI (reference sequence). The CDR3 bases are TGTGCCAGCAGCAGTACAGGGGTGGAGACCCAGTACTTC. Translating gives CASSSTGVETQYF.

On this clone: At one end the junction does not follow the germline gene, possibly because of a read error. V and J are TRBV7-7 and TRBJ2-3, with 10 nucleotides matching TRBD2. There are 15 residues in the CDR3. The germline V gene encodes CDR1 SSHAT and CDR2 FNYEAQ (reference sequence). The CDR3 region is CASSLSGLATDTQYF. In DNA, the CDR3 is TGTGCTAGCAGCTTATCGGGACTAGCGACAGATACGCAGTATTTT.

This clone has a single count. The V and J genes are TRBV6-5 and TRBJ1-4, with 11 bases aligning to TRBD1. Germline values: CDR1 MNHEY, CDR2 SVGAGI. CDR3 length equals 14 residues. Trimming at V came to 7 bases and at J to 7 bases, leaving 5 bases not matched to a gene. CDR3: CASNLDRGREKLFF. CDR3 in DNA: TGTGCCAGCAACCTGGACAGGGGGCGTGAAAAACTGTTTTTT.

The chain links TRBV7-6 to TRBJ1-2; 9 nucleotides match TRBD1. The CDR3 runs 14 residues. V shed 5 bases and J 8 bases; nucleotides not matched to a gene: 9. Germline-derived CDR1 and CDR2 are SGHVS and FNYEAQ. CDR3 DNA: TGTGCCAGCAGCACGGGGACAGGGCTGAGCGGCTACACCTTC. It translates to CASSTGTGLSGYTF.

In its sample, this clone was seen once. The chain couples TRBV6-5 to TRBJ2-2, with D unresolved. The ends were cut back, 6 bases at V and 1 base at J, with 9 bases in the middle. CDR3 length equals 14 residues. Germline lookup yields CDR1 MNHEY and CDR2 SVGAGI. The CDR3 region is CASSGARNTGELFF. The CDR3 region has the DNA TGTGCCAGCAGCGGCGCTAGGAACACCGGGGAGCTGTTTTTT.

V is TRBV11-3 and J is TRBJ1-5, with 7 bases aligning to TRBD1. Germline V gene sequence: CDR1 SGHNT, CDR2 YENEEA. With V trimmed by 3 bases and J by 3 bases, 5 bases remained unmatched. The CDR3 loop spans 15 amino acids. DNA for the CDR3: TGTGCCAGCAGCTTGGCACAGGGGTTCAATCAGCCCCAGCATTTT. Protein product: CASSLAQGFNQPQHF.